The following is a T cell receptor (beta chain) sequence with its context. This clone's antigen is unknown. Base qualities are not at hand, and no much larger clone is one base apart. The trial excluded patients who had a history of autoimmune disease or were on systemic immunosuppression. Peripheral blood for TCR sequencing was collected from all dose cohorts at baseline, on cycle 4 day 1, and on cycle 7 day 1. The samples were taken from a phase I, first-in-human, multicenter, open-label dose-escalation trial of ivuxolimab. Adults with locally advanced or metastatic melanoma, renal cell carcinoma, hepatocellular carcinoma or head and neck squamous cell carcinoma were enrolled in the trial. Before TCR sequencing, CD4+ T cells and CD8+ T cells were sorted from peripheral blood as separate populations. Genomic DNA was extracted from sorted cells for sequencing of the TCRbeta CDR3 region. The immunoSEQ Assay was used for sequencing of TCRbeta CDR3 regions. TCRdb mirrors the immuneACCESS table, restricted to in-frame sequences. Some clones are absent from its copies; in checked studies, under half trace to an unresolved V gene, and the reason for the others is unknown. This sample lists tens of thousands of clones; less than 90% were detected once. Roughly 19% of the sample is in the top ten clones.

These data are taken from a study of OX40 agonist ivuxolimab in advanced cancers. Regarding the study in general: Ivuxolimab was an agonistic, fully human IgG2 monoclonal antibody directed against OX40 (CD134), a costimulatory receptor. Intravenous ivuxolimab was administered to patients every 2 weeks at six dose levels: 0.01, 0.1, 0.3, 1.5, 3 and 10 mg/kg. Of the roughly 52 dose-escalation patients, hepatocellular carcinoma was present in around 19, melanoma in approximately 15, renal cell carcinoma in 9 and head and neck cancer in 9. In the dose-escalation cohort, 82.7% of patients were male, and the mean age was around 60 years, with a range of 23 to 79. Patients were allowed to have had prior anti-PD-1, anti-PD-L1 or anti-CTLA-4 therapy, and approximately 40% of the dose-escalation patients had been treated with checkpoint inhibitors. Three dose-escalation patients achieved partial responses, one with hepatocellular carcinoma and two with cutaneous melanoma. Peripheral TCRbeta sequencing aimed to test whether ivuxolimab altered TCR sequence diversity and caused clonal T-cell expansion. The paper covers the monotherapy dose-escalation part of the phase I ivuxolimab trial, which included N ≈ 57 patients.

CDR1 is given as SNHLY and CDR2 as FYNNEI, both from the germline V gene. V is pared back by 6 bases and J by 2 bases, with 15 bases lying between the germline termini. The CDR3 numbers 15 residues from cysteine through phenylalanine. Solely the CDR3 DNA is kept, with 45 bases framed from the first base. Beyond this particular receptor, the publication reports: Clonal expansion of both CD4+ and CD8+ blood T cells was observed from baseline to week 6 at doses 0.1 to 3.0 mg/kg. In the 0.1-3.0 mg/kg groups, partial responders were among the patients with the lowest normalized peripheral clonal expansion, particularly in CD8+ T cells. Low levels of normalized T-cell clonal expansion were also seen in some patients who did not respond. After ivuxolimab, CD8+ T cells had more expanded clones than CD4+ T cells on average. The antigen specificity of the peripheral T cells that underwent clonal expansion was not determined.

This chain is built from TRBV2 and TRBJ2-3; TRBD1 is possibly the D segment (6 matching bases). Here the sequenced sample was CD4+ or CD8+ T cells sorted from blood, taken in a trial of the OX40 agonist ivuxolimab. This receptor was obtained from an adult with an advanced solid tumor such as melanoma, head and neck, liver or kidney cancer. The CDR3 protein is CASSVQGNPTDTQYF. The base sequence is TGTGCCAGCAGCGTCCAGGGGAATCCCACAGATACGCAGTATTTT.